This T cell receptor (beta chain) was recovered during a study of cytomegalovirus exposure and HLA in healthy donors. Study-wide context: T cells numbering around 180 million yielded some 120 million unique TCR beta sequences in an earlier analysis. An early data release held 79 million or so unique TCRs from HLA-typed donors.

On this clone itself: Its antigen remains unidentified.

The CDR3 totals 15 residues. Losses at the gene ends were 3 bases for V and 3 bases for J; bases not matched to a gene: 7. CDR1 KGHSH and CDR2 LQKENI come from the germline V gene. 60 Vbeta and 13 Jbeta primers were used in PCR. The data were produced by immunoSEQ multiplex PCR, yet TCRdb's version contains in-frame clones alone and is incomplete. This sample has about 200,000 clones; over 65% occur once, and the top ten carry roughly 0.098%. General study results and limits: The study labeled around 160 TCR beta chains cytomegalovirus-associated. HLA restriction was apparent for most CMV-associated TCR beta chains in a later analysis.

The receptor was derived from a boy between 2 and 10 years old in good health and CMV-seronegative. The genes are TRBV18 and TRBJ1-1; 7 bases line up with TRBD1. Sequenced input: PBMCs. CDR3 DNA sequence: TGTGCCAGCTCACCTGTGACAGGGTTGGACACTGAAGCTTTCTTT. This encodes CASSPVTGLDTEAFF.